These 27 T cell receptor beta chains were all obtained from the same sample, sequenced in a study of T cell responses to AZD1222 COVID-19 vaccine. The data were produced by immunoSEQ multiplex PCR, yet TCRdb's version contains in-frame clones alone and is incomplete. The repertoire holds about 110,000 clones, with 92% as singletons. Sequences were derived from peripheral blood, sampled on day 0 of AZD1222 vaccination. Receptors were obtained from an adult in good health.

This clone was found a few times. This chain uses TRBV28 with TRBJ1-1, with TRBD1 identical over 7 bases. The germline V gene encodes CDR1 MDHEN and CDR2 SYDVKM. V shed 8 bases, J shed 5 bases, and the junction held 11 bases outside the gene matches. This CDR3 region has 14 residues. CDR3 DNA sequence: TGTGCCAGCGGAACCAACAGGGGTGGGACTGAAGCTTTCTTT. The encoded protein is CASGTNRGGTEAFF.

The chain carries TRBV5-1 and TRBJ2-2; 12 positions agree with TRBD1. CDR3 length: 18 residues. J was trimmed by 4 bases and V by 0 bases; bases with no gene match: 7. Germline V gene lookup returns CDR1 SGHRS and CDR2 YFSETQ. The DNA for the CDR3 is TGCGCCAGCAGCTTGGCCGGGACAGGGGGCTTTGGCACCGGGGAGCTGTTTTTT. This translates into CASSLAGTGGFGTGELFF. The full variable domain, its missing parts supplied by reference TRBV5-1 and TRBJ2-2, is KAGVTQTPRYLIKTRGQQVTLSCSPISGHRSVSWYQQTPGQGLQFLFEYFSETQRNKGNFPGRFSGRQFSNSRSEMNVSTLELGDSALYLCASSLAGTGGFGTGELFFGEGSRLTVL.

This clone was recorded only once. The rearrangement links TRBV4-2 to TRBJ2-2, with D possibly matching TRBD1 (6 bases). This CDR3 comprises 12 residues. Trimming pared 9 bases from V and 4 bases from J, leaving 9 bases between. Per the germline V gene, CDR1 is LGHNA and CDR2 is YNFKEQ. In DNA form, the CDR3 reads TGTGCCAGTCAGGGGAGCACCGGGGAGCTGTTTTTT. Amino acid sequence: CASQGSTGELFF.

The chain has TRBV11-2 and TRBJ1-1; 8 positions agree with TRBD1. CDR3 length: 14 residues. The V segment lost 5 bases and the J segment 5 bases; nucleotides outside the gene matches: 7. Germline V gene lookup returns CDR1 SGHAT and CDR2 FQNNGV. CDR3 residues: CASSPTGGRTEAFF. CDR3 in DNA: TGTGCCAGCAGCCCTACAGGGGGACGTACTGAAGCTTTCTTT.

The chain combines TRBV29-1 with TRBJ1-2; D might be TRBD1 (5 bases). The CDR3 has 14 amino acids. V lost 6 bases and J lost 4, with 18 bases in between. Looked up from germline, CDR1 is SQVTM and CDR2 is ANQGSEA. The CDR3 region has the DNA TGCAGCGTCGGCGAGGGGACCGGATTCTATGGCTACACCTTC. Its translation is CSVGEGTGFYGYTF.

The rearrangement links TRBV14 to TRBJ2-3; 7 nucleotides agree with TRBD1. This CDR3 contains 15 residues. Germline trimming cut 1 base from V and 4 bases from J; bases unmatched to any gene: 5. Germline-derived CDR1 and CDR2 are SGHDN and FVKESK. CDR3: CASSQAGQDPDTQYF. The CDR3 nucleotides read TGTGCCAGCAGCCAAGCCGGACAGGACCCAGATACGCAGTATTTT.

The chain links TRBV6-5 to TRBJ2-1, with D tentatively TRBD2 (5 bases). Between the trimmed V and J ends, which lost 6 bases and 6 bases, there was a span of 15 bases. Germline V gene data show CDR1 as MNHEY and CDR2 as SVGAGI. This CDR3 comprises 14 residues. The CDR3 is CASRDYIAFNEQFF. The CDR3 DNA follows: TGTGCCAGCAGAGATTACATAGCGTTCAATGAGCAGTTCTTC.

The V gene is TRBV28, the J gene TRBJ1-2, with 9 bases lining up with TRBD1. After removal of 5 bases from V and 4 bases from J, the junction contained 5 bases not matched to a gene. The V gene's germline CDR1 is MDHEN and CDR2 SYDVKM. The CDR3 is made up of 14 amino acids. The CDR3 DNA follows: TGTGCCAGCAGTCCTGGGACAGGGCCCTATGGCTACACCTTC. It is translated as CASSPGTGPYGYTF.

The J gene is TRBJ1-1, the V gene TRBV12-3 or TRBV12-4; tentatively, D is TRBD1 (5 bases). The CDR3 has 12 amino acids. V gave up 5 bases and J gave up 4 bases, with 8 bases separating them. CDR3 DNA: TGTGCCAGCAGTCCGGGACTCACTGAAGCTTTCTTT. Protein product: CASSPGLTEAFF.

The chain employs TRBV18 and TRBJ2-7, with D possibly TRBD2 on 7 matching bases. Looked up from germline, CDR1 is KGHSH and CDR2 is LQKENI. Trimming shortened V by 0 bases and J by 7 bases, and 16 bases separated the two germline ends. The CDR3 covers 15 residues. CDR3 region: CASSPPGGGAQEQYF. CDR3 coding DNA: TGTGCCAGCTCACCACCCGGTGGGGGGGCCCAGGAGCAGTACTTC.

The J gene is TRBJ1-2, the V gene TRBV28; unclear D gene. V was shortened by 7 bases and J by 1 base, with 7 bases between the two germline ends. Germline CDR1 is MDHEN and CDR2 is SYDVKM. The CDR3 consists of 12 residues. CDR3 in DNA: TGTGCCAGCAATCTGCTTAACTATGGCTACACCTTC. Translating it yields CASNLLNYGYTF.

This clone occurred once. The rearrangement joins TRBV29-1 to TRBJ2-7; a possible D gene is TRBD1 (5 bases). V lost 0 bases, J lost 6 bases, and 15 bases lay in between. Germline V gene data show CDR1 as SQVTM and CDR2 as ANQGSEA. This CDR3 comprises 14 residues. The CDR3 reads CSVEDDFGASEQYF. Here the CDR3 DNA reads TGCAGCGTTGAAGATGACTTTGGGGCCTCCGAGCAGTACTTC.

DNA of the CDR3: TGTGCCAGCAGTCCGGGAGCGGGGGGACCCTACGAGCAGTACTTC. This codes for CASSPGAGGPYEQYF. The chain is built from TRBV27 and TRBJ2-7; 9 bases are a match to TRBD2. V shed 5 bases and J 2 bases; nucleotides not matched to a gene: 7. Germline CDR1 MNHEY, CDR2 SMNVEV (reference sequence). The CDR3 loop spans 15 amino acids.

V usage is TRBV7-8 and J usage is TRBJ1-1; no clear D gene. The germline V gene has CDR1 SGHVS and CDR2 FQNEAQ. V dropped 1 base and J dropped 0 bases, with 12 bases sitting between them. This CDR3 contains 16 residues. This CDR3 is CASSLEVRSMNTEAFF. The CDR3 DNA sequence: TGTGCCAGCAGCTTAGAGGTCAGGAGCATGAACACTGAAGCTTTCTTT.

The rearrangement uses TRBV28 and TRBJ2-1, with a tentative D call TRBD1 (7 bases). The V gene lost 6 bases and the J gene lost 5 bases, with 17 bases spanning the gap. This CDR3 is built from 15 residues. The germline V gene has CDR1 MDHEN and CDR2 SYDVKM. The CDR3 DNA reads as TGTGCCAGCAGGGGGGGACAGAGTTGGAACAATGAGCAGTTCTTC. This encodes CASRGGQSWNNEQFF.

The chain couples TRBV7-9 to TRBJ1-4, with D uncertain. The germline V gene has CDR1 SEHNR and CDR2 FQNEAQ (reference sequence). This CDR3 region has 12 residues. V gave up 5 bases and J gave up 0 bases, with 1 base separating them. The CDR3 protein is CASSATNEKLFF. Written as DNA, the CDR3 is TGTGCCAGCAGCGCAACTAATGAAAAACTGTTTTTT.

The chain is built from TRBV12-3 or TRBV12-4 and TRBJ1-1; tentative D call: TRBD1 (5 bases). Between the trimmed V and J ends, which lost 3 bases and 1 base, there was a span of 6 bases. There are 13 residues in the CDR3. The CDR3, as DNA: TGTGCCAGCAGTTTGGGACCGAACACTGAAGCTTTCTTT. Its protein product is CASSLGPNTEAFF.

This clone rates as medium-sized (0.01 to 0.1%). The gene calls are TRBV29-1 and TRBJ2-3; 12 positions agree with TRBD1. The CDR3 has 15 residues. J gave up 0 bases and V 6 bases, and 4 bases lay outside the gene matches. Germline V gene data show CDR1 as SQVTM and CDR2 as ANQGSEA. The DNA for the CDR3 is TGCAGCGTCCCCGGGACAGGGGGCAGCACAGATACGCAGTATTTT. It is translated as CSVPGTGGSTDTQYF.

The rearrangement links TRBV21-1 to TRBJ2-5. TRBV21-1 represents a pseudogene. The CDR3 is 16 residues long. The CDR3 DNA reads as TGTGCCAGCAGCCCCCGGGGGCGCCTAAGAAGCGAGACCCAGTACTTC. Protein product: CASSPRGRLRSETQYF.

This chain links TRBV6-6 with TRBJ2-7; no reliable D call. This CDR3 contains 13 residues. CDR1 and CDR2 (germline): MNHNY, SVGAGI (reference sequence). Trimming removed 2 bases from V and 0 bases from J, with 5 bases in between. The DNA of the CDR3 is TGTGCCAGCAGTTACCAGAGCTCCTACGAGCAGTACTTC. It translates to CASSYQSSYEQYF.

The chain couples TRBV12-3 or TRBV12-4 to TRBJ1-2, with D possibly TRBD1 on 6 matching bases. The ends were cut back, 1 base at V and 4 bases at J, with 7 bases in the middle. The CDR3 has 13 amino acids. The CDR3 nucleotides are TGTGCCAGCAGTTTAGTGACAGGCTATGGCTACACCTTC. Translating it yields CASSLVTGYGYTF.

The CDR3 region is CASSDRARAYEQYF. DNA of the CDR3: TGTGCCAGCAGTGACAGGGCTCGGGCCTACGAGCAGTACTTC. J is TRBJ2-7 and V is TRBV6-1; possible D gene TRBD1, 5 bases. V was pared by 3 bases and J by 2 bases, with 11 bases between. Per germline, CDR1 MNHNS and CDR2 SASEGT. There are 14 residues in the CDR3.

CDR3 coding DNA: TGTGCCACCCGGGACGGCGAAAACTATGGCTACACCTTC. Amino acid sequence: CATRDGENYGYTF. The chain combines TRBV10-3 with TRBJ1-2, with D maybe TRBD1 (5 bases). The V gene's germline CDR1 is ENHRY and CDR2 SYGVKD. CDR3 length: 13 residues. V was trimmed by 10 bases and J by 2 bases, leaving 14 bases between them.

The rearrangement links TRBV5-1 to TRBJ1-6; maybe TRBD1 (5 bases). V lost 2 bases, J lost 7 bases, and 13 bases lay in between. Germline V gene data show CDR1 as SGHRS and CDR2 as YFSETQ. This CDR3 is built from 15 residues. CDR3 DNA sequence: TGCGCCAGCAGCTTTCAGGGTACGGGAAATTCACCCCTCCACTTT. Translating gives CASSFQGTGNSPLHF.

The chain carries TRBV29-1 and TRBJ2-2; 7 positions agree with TRBD2. Germline V lookup: CDR1 SQVTM, CDR2 ANQGSEA. CDR3 length: 13 amino acids. The V gene end was trimmed by 5 bases and the J gene end by 2 bases; junction bases not matched to a gene: 2. CDR3 loop: CSVSGGNTGELFF. The CDR3 coding sequence is TGCAGCGTTTCGGGGGGAAACACCGGGGAGCTGTTTTTT.

The rearrangement links TRBV30 to TRBJ2-2, with TRBD2 matching 7 bases. The CDR3 covers 14 residues. Trimming took 2 bases from V and 3 from J; bases not matched to a gene: 3. Germline values: CDR1 GTSNPN, CDR2 SVGIG (reference sequence). CDR3 amino acids: CAWSRRGDTGELFF. CDR3 DNA: TGTGCCTGGAGTAGACGGGGGGACACCGGGGAGCTGTTTTTT.

About this clone: The same CDR3 can be traced to other DNA sequences in this sample. This chain links TRBV28 with TRBJ2-7; 7 bases are a match to TRBD1. The CDR3 extends over 13 amino acids. The germline V gene has CDR1 MDHEN and CDR2 SYDVKM. J gave up 0 bases and V 4 bases, and 0 bases lay outside the gene matches. CDR3 loop: CASSWDSSYEQYF. For the CDR3, the DNA is TGTGCCAGCAGTTGGGACAGCTCCTACGAGCAGTACTTC.